This paragraph reports one T cell receptor (beta chain). Its matching antigen is unknown. The germline V and J ends were trimmed by 3 bases and 3 bases, with 8 bases remaining between them. CDR1 and CDR2 (germline): KGHSH, LQKENI. This CDR3 has 14 residues. The data belong to a study of T cells in localized non-small cell lung cancer. Overall study results and limits: Appearing in adjacent lung were a median about 60 of the top 100 tumor clones. Sequencing covered just one tumor region, so heterogeneity cannot be ruled out. Longer overall survival associated with higher blood T cell density; shorter survival with higher adjacent-lung clonality. Clonality peaked in uninvolved adjacent lung rather than tumor.

Profiling relied on immunoSEQ multiplex PCR, and the TCRdb table lists in-frame clones only, not all of them. The table lists about 24,000 clones, 80% to 95% of them singletons. The source is a man aged 40 to 75 with stage III squamous cell lung carcinoma. The input for sequencing was peripheral blood, taken before any cancer treatment. The gene calls are TRBV18 and TRBJ1-4, with D maybe TRBD1 (5 bases). The CDR3 sequence: CASSPPGANEKLFF. DNA of the CDR3: TGTGCCAGCTCACCGCCGGGGGCTAATGAAAAACTGTTTTTT.